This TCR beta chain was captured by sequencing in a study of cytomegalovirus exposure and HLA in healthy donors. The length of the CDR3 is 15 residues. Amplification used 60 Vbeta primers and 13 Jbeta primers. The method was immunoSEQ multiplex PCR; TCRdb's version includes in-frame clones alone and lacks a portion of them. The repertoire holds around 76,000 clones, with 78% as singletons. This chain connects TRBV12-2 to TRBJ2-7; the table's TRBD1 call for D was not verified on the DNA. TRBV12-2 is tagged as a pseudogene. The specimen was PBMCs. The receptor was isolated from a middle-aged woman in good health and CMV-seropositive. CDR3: CASRSRDRGHHEQYF. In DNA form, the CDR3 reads TGTGCAAGTCGCTCCCGGGACAGGGGGCATCACGAGCAGTACTTC.